This TCR beta chain derives from a study of blood T cell repertoires in COVID-19. Some clones are missing from TCRdb's copy, which holds only in-frame ones; the method was immunoSEQ multiplex PCR. In the table there are under 300,000 clones, 88% of which are singletons. CDR1 and CDR2 (germline): LGHDT, YNNKEL (reference sequence). This CDR3 has 14 amino acids. With 3 bases removed from V and 0 bases from J, the gap between germline ends came to 9 bases. The sequencing input was PBMCs or T cells enriched from blood (not recorded which). This sequence joins TRBV3-1 (or the pseudogene TRBV3-2) and TRBJ2-7; perhaps TRBD1 as D (5 bases). This clonotype originated in a woman aged 60 to 75 in a cohort exposed to, infected with or recovered from COVID-19 (not recorded which). CDR3 protein: CASSQVQGSYEQYF. The CDR3 region has the DNA TGTGCCAGCAGCCAGGTTCAGGGCTCCTACGAGCAGTACTTC.